This T cell receptor (beta chain) was sequenced in a study of regulatory T cells in long-lasting Graves disease. Time point given: newly diagnosed GD, antithyroid drugs for less than 3 months. The TCR library was prepared using RNA isolated from PBMCs. Libraries of TCR beta came from iRepertoire HTBI primers plus Arm-PCR of CDR3 regions. TCRdb re-called the multiplex PCR reads with MiXCR, one entry per CDR3 protein. The sample has 360,000 or so distinct CDR3 sequences; roughly 12% are singletons. This clonotype showed up many times. Another study also made use of these data, one on T cells in Graves' hyperthyroidism and ophthalmopathy. That source reports: The authors deemed Graves' hyperthyroidism stable absent ophthalmopathy progression within 18 months. Orbital computed tomography and thyroid ultrasound, together with serum TRAb and thyroxine and clinical symptoms, were used for diagnoses.

This specimen consisted of peripheral blood mononuclear cells (PBMCs), obtained at new diagnosis, from a patient treated with antithyroid drugs. This clonotype was obtained from a woman between 18 and 29 years old with Graves disease.

Here the CDR3 DNA reads TGCAGGGCCGAACCGGCAGGGCTGACATCCTACGAGCAGTACTTC. It yields the protein CRAEPAGLTSYEQYF. The V and J genes are TRBV20-1 and TRBJ2-7, with a weak D call TRBD1 (5 bases). This CDR3 has 15 amino acids. Germline V lookup: CDR1 DFQATT, CDR2 SNEGSKA (reference sequence).